Presented here are 10 T cell receptor beta chains from one specimen sequenced in a study of blood T cell repertoires in COVID-19. Produced via immunoSEQ multiplex PCR; TCRdb's table is partial and in-frame only. In the table there are roughly 180,000 clones, 84% of which are singletons. Sequenced: peripheral blood. These receptors originate from a human donor in a cohort sampled during active COVID-19.

The rearrangement links TRBV10-3 to TRBJ2-5; 7 bases line up with TRBD1. There are 13 residues in the CDR3. The germline V gene has CDR1 ENHRY and CDR2 SYGVKD. The V and J ends lost 7 bases and 3 bases, in that order; junction bases with no gene match: 5. CDR3 in amino acids: CAIIGTVKETQYF. The CDR3 DNA follows: TGTGCCATCATCGGGACAGTTAAAGAGACCCAGTACTTC.

The chain carries TRBV5-5 and TRBJ2-5; weak D call: TRBD1 (5 bases). This CDR3 comprises 15 residues. Germline loops: CDR1 SGHKS, CDR2 YYEKEE (reference sequence). Trimming cost V 3 bases and J 0 bases, with 12 bases left between them. CDR3 nucleotides: TGTGCCAGCAGCTGGGGCTGGATTAACCAAGAGACCCAGTACTTC. The encoded protein is CASSWGWINQETQYF.

The V gene is TRBV18, the J gene TRBJ1-2; unclear D gene. V was cut by 0 bases and J by 7 bases, with 15 bases left in between. The CDR3 runs to 15 residues. Germline assignment: CDR1 KGHSH and CDR2 LQKENI. The CDR3 DNA reads as TGTGCCAGCTCACCACCTCCCCGAACCTCGGGTGGCTACACCTTC. Translating it yields CASSPPPRTSGGYTF.

The CDR3 nucleotides are TGTGCCAGCAGCTTCGGACAGGGAGGGGAGACCCAGTACTTC. As protein: CASSFGQGGETQYF. The rearrangement uses TRBV5-6 and TRBJ2-5; possible D gene TRBD1, 8 bases. The CDR3 length is 14 residues. Looked up from germline, CDR1 is SGHDT and CDR2 is YYEEEE. Trimming took 2 bases from V and 5 from J, leaving 13 bases between them.

In regard to this clone: A junction end diverges from the germline sequence, so it may reflect a read error. The genes are TRBV27 and TRBJ1-5; no definite D call. This CDR3 region has 15 residues. Germline loops: CDR1 MNHEY, CDR2 SMNVEV (reference sequence). The CDR3 DNA sequence: TGTGCCAGCAGTTTACGGTGGCGGTTCAATGAGCCCCAGCATTTT. This encodes CASSLRWRFNEPQHF.

The rearrangement uses TRBV7-3 and TRBJ1-1, with 10 positions matching TRBD1. V gave up 5 bases and J gave up 0 bases; unmatched junction bases: 3. Germline values: CDR1 SGHTA, CDR2 FQGTGA. The CDR3 has 15 amino acids. CDR3 protein: CASSLGTGVNTEAFF. The CDR3 region has the DNA TGTGCCAGCAGCCTTGGGACAGGGGTGAACACTGAAGCTTTCTTT.

The chain recombines TRBV11-3 with TRBJ2-2, with D tentatively TRBD1 (7 bases). Trimming cost V 5 bases and J 0 bases, with 10 bases left between them. This CDR3 comprises 15 residues. CDR1 and CDR2 from the germline V gene are SGHNT and YENEEA. The CDR3 loop reads CASSRGTANTGELFF. In DNA, the CDR3 is TGTGCCAGCAGCCGCGGGACAGCGAACACCGGGGAGCTGTTTTTT.

This clone was seen a single time. Here the CDR3 DNA reads TGTGCCAGCAGCCCAACCCGGGGTGGCTACACCTTC. This encodes CASSPTRGGYTF. The chain carries TRBV6-5 and TRBJ1-2; D is ambiguous. CDR3 size: 12 residues. Trimming removed 6 bases at V and 7 bases at J, with 12 bases between. Germline CDR1 reads MNHEY; CDR2 reads SVGAGI.

The chain carries TRBV20-1 and TRBJ2-7, with 8 bases lining up with TRBD1. Trimming cost V 6 bases and J 5 bases; bases outside gene matches: 3. This CDR3 has 11 amino acids. CDR1 and CDR2 (germline): DFQATT, SNEGSKA (reference sequence). In nucleotides, the CDR3 is TGCAGTGCGGAGGACAGGGACGAGCAGTACTTC. This translates into CSAEDRDEQYF.

The genes are TRBV19 and TRBJ1-1, with 7 bases identical to TRBD1. V lost 3 bases and J lost 0; bases outside the gene matches: 1. Per the germline V gene, CDR1 is LNHDA and CDR2 is SQIVND (reference sequence). This CDR3 is 14 amino acids long. The CDR3 reads CASSIQGVNTEAFF. The CDR3, as DNA: TGTGCCAGTAGTATCCAGGGGGTGAACACTGAAGCTTTCTTT. The complete variable domain, with remaining parts taken from reference TRBV19 and TRBJ1-1, reads DGGITQSPKYLFRKEGQNVTLSCEQNLNHDAMYWYRQDPGQGLRLIYYSQIVNDFQKGDIAEGYSVSREKKESFPLTVTSAQKNPTAFYLCASSIQGVNTEAFFGQGTRLTVV.